The TCR beta chain described here comes from a study of blood T cells in healthy people across ages. Background on the study: Roughly one uniquely barcoded beta molecule per two T cells was captured.

For this clonotype: Its cognate antigen is unknown.

Caucasian, healthy and from Russia, the donors were aged between about 6 and 90. Combining a sample-barcoded 5' primer with a J-beta primer mix, a second PCR ran for roughly 6 to 12 cycles. TCRdb reprocessed the 5' RACE reads with MiXCR, giving one entry per CDR3 protein. The sample consists of hundreds of thousands of distinct CDR3 sequences, around 48% of them appearing once. Findings and limits, study-wide: It was held that diversity estimates obtained from one million T cells represented underestimates. Using unsorted PBMCs precluded a conclusive naive versus antigen-experienced comparison.

Germline CDR1 SGDLS, CDR2 YYNGEE. CDR3 length equals 15 residues. V trimming: 0 bases; J trimming: 4 bases; junction bases outside the gene matches: 3. This sequence joins TRBV9 and TRBJ2-4; 8 nucleotides align to TRBD1. The specimen was blood. This clonotype was sampled from a man younger than 40 in good health. The CDR3 region has the DNA TGTGCCAGCAGCGTAGAGGGACAGGAGAAAAACATTCAGTACTTC. Its translation is CASSVEGQEKNIQYF.